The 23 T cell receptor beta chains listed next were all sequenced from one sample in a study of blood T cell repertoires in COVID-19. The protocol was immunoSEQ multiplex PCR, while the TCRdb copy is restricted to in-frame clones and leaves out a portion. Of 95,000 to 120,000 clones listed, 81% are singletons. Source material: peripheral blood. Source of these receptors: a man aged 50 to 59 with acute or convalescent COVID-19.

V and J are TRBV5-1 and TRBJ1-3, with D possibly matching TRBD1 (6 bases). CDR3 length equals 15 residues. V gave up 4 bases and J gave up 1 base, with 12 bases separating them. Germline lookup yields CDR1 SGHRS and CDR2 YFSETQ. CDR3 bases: TGCGCCAGCAGCCCCGGGACATCGTCTGGAAACACCATATATTTT. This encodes CASSPGTSSGNTIYF.

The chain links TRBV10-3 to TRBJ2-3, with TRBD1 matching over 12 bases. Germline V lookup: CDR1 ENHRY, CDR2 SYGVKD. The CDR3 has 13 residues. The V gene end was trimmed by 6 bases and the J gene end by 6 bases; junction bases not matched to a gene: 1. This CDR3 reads CAIRGTGGDTQYF. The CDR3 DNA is TGTGCCATCAGGGGGACAGGGGGCGATACGCAGTATTTT.

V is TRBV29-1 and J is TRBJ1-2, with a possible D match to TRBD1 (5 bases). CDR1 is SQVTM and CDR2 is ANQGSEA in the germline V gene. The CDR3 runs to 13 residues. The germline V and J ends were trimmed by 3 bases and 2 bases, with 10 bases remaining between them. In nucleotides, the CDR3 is TGCAGCGTTGACAGGGTTTCCAACTATGGCTACACCTTC. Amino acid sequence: CSVDRVSNYGYTF.

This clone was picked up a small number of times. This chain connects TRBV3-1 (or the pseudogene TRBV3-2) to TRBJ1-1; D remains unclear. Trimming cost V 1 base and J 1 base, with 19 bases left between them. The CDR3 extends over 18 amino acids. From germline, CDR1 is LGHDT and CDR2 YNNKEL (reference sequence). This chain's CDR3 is CASSQGPAGLKGNTEAFF. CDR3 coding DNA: TGTGCCAGCAGCCAAGGCCCTGCGGGCCTTAAAGGGAACACTGAAGCTTTCTTT.

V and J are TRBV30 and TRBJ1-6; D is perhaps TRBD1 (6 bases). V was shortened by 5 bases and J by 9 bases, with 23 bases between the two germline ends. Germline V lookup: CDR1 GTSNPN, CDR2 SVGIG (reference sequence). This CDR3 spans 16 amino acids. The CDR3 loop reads CAWGGLGQGTASPLHF. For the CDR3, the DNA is TGTGCCTGGGGGGGCCTCGGGCAGGGAACGGCTTCACCCCTCCACTTT.

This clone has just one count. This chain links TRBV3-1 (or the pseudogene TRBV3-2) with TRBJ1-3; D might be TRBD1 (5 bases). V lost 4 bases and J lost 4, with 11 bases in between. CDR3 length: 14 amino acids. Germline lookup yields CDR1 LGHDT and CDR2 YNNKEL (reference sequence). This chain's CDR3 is CASSLKGSGNTIYF. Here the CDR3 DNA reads TGTGCCAGCAGCCTGAAGGGGTCCGGAAACACCATATATTTT.

The CDR3 coding sequence is TGTGCCAGCAGCTTGGGGGGACAGAGCGAGCAGTACGTC. The encoded protein is CASSLGGQSEQYV. V is TRBV5-5 and J is TRBJ2-7, with TRBD1 matching 7 bases. This CDR3 region has 13 residues. The germline CDR1 and CDR2 sequences are SGHKS and YYEKEE (reference sequence). V shed 0 bases, J shed 6 bases, and the junction held 3 bases outside the gene matches.

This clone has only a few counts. For the CDR3, the DNA is TGTGCCAGCAGCCGGCCGGGGGCCTACGAGCAGTACTTC. Residues: CASSRPGAYEQYF. V and J are TRBV3-1 (or the pseudogene TRBV3-2) and TRBJ2-7; TRBD2 is a possible D gene (6 bases). V dropped 4 bases and J dropped 2 bases, with 9 bases sitting between them. Germline V gene data show CDR1 as LGHDT and CDR2 as YNNKEL (reference sequence). This CDR3 has 13 residues.

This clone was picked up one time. In DNA form, the CDR3 reads TGTGCCAGCAGCTCGCCAGGGGGGCGCATGAACACTGAAGCTTTCTTT. Translation gives CASSSPGGRMNTEAFF. J is TRBJ1-1 and V is TRBV5-6, with 7 positions matching TRBD1. V shed 3 bases and J 0 bases; nucleotides not matched to a gene: 8. The CDR3 spans 16 residues. Germline V CDR1 and CDR2: SGHDT, YYEEEE.

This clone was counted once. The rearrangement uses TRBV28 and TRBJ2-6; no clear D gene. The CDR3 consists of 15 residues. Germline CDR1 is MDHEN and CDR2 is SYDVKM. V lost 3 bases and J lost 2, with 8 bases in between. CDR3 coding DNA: TGTGCCAGCAGTTTTTCCAGAACTGGGGCCAACGTCCTGACTTTC. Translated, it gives CASSFSRTGANVLTF.

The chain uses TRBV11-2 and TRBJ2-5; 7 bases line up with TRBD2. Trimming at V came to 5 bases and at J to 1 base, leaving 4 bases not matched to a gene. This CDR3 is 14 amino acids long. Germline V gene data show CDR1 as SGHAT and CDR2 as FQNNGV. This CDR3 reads CASSPGTIQETQYF. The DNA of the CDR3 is TGTGCCAGCAGCCCAGGGACTATCCAAGAGACCCAGTACTTC.

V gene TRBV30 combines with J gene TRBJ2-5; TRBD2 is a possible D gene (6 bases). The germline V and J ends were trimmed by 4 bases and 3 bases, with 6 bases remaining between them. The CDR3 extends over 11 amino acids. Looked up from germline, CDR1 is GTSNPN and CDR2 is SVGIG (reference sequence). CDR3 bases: TGTGCCTGGACGGGGGAAGAGACCCAGTACTTC. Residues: CAWTGEETQYF.

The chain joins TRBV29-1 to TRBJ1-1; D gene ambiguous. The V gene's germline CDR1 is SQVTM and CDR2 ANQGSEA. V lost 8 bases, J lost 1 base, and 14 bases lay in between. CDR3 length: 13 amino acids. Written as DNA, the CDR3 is TGCAGCACCCGGCTGGGCACGAACACTGAAGCTTTCTTT. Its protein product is CSTRLGTNTEAFF.

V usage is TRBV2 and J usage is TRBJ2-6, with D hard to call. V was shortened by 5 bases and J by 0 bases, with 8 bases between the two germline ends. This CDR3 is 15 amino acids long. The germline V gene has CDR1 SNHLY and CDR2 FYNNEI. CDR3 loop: CASSQQSSGANVLTF. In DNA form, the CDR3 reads TGTGCCAGCAGTCAACAGAGCTCTGGGGCCAACGTCCTGACTTTC.

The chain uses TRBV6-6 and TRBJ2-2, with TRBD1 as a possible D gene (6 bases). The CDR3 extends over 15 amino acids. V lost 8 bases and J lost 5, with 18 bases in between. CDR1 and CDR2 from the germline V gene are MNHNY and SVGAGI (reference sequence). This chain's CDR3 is CASRVPQGETGELFF. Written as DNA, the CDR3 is TGTGCCAGCCGCGTCCCACAGGGAGAAACCGGGGAGCTGTTTTTT.

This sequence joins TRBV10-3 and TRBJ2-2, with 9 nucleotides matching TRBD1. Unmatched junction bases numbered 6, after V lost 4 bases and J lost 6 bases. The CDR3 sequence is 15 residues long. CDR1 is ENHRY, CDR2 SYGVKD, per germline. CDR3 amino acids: CAISVGGQGAGELFF. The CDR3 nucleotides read TGTGCCATCAGTGTAGGGGGACAGGGCGCCGGGGAGCTGTTTTTT.

CDR3 coding DNA: TGTGCCAGCAGCCCCGGACAGGGGATCTACACTGAAGCTTTCTTT. Its protein is CASSPGQGIYTEAFF. The chain recombines TRBV3-1 (or the pseudogene TRBV3-2) with TRBJ1-1, with TRBD1 matching over 9 bases. The CDR3 spans 15 residues. Trimming removed 4 bases from V and 3 bases from J; junction bases left unmatched: 6. Germline CDR1 reads LGHDT; CDR2 reads YNNKEL (reference sequence).

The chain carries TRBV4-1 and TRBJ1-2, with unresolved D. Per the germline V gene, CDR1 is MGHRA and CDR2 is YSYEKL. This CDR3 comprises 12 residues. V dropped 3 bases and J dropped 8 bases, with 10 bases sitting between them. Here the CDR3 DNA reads TGCGCCAGCAGCCATCCCTTTGTAGGCTACACCTTC. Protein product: CASSHPFVGYTF.

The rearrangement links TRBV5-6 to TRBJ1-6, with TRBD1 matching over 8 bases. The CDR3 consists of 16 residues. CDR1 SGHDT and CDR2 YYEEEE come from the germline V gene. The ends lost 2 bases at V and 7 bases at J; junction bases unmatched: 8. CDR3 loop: CASSFLDRALNSPLHF. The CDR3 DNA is TGTGCCAGCAGCTTCTTGGACAGGGCTTTGAATTCACCCCTCCACTTT.

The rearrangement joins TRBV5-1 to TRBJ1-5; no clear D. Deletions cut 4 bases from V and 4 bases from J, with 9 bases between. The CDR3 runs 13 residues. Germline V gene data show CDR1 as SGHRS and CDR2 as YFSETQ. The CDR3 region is CASSGGINQPQHF. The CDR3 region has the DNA TGCGCCAGCAGCGGCGGGATTAATCAGCCCCAGCATTTT.

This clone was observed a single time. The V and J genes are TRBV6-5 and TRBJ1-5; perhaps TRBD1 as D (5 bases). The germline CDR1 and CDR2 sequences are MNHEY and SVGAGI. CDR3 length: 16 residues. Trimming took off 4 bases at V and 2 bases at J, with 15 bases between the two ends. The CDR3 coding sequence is TGTGCCAGCAGTTTCGGGGGGGGGAACGGCAATCAGCCCCAGCATTTT. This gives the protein CASSFGGGNGNQPQHF.

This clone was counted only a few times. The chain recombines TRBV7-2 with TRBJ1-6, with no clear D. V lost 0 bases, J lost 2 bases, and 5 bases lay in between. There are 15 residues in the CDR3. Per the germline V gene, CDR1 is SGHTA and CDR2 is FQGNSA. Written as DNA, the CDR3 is TGTGCCAGCAGCTTAGCGGCCACCTATAATTCACCCCTCCACTTT. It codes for CASSLAATYNSPLHF.

The CDR3 DNA follows: TGTGCCAGCAACCGGGACGGGGGGGATGAGCAGTTCTTC. Protein product: CASNRDGGDEQFF. The chain carries TRBV9 and TRBJ2-1; 8 bases map to TRBD2. Germline CDR1 SGDLS, CDR2 YYNGEE. V shed 6 bases and J 8 bases; nucleotides not matched to a gene: 7. The CDR3 spans 13 residues.